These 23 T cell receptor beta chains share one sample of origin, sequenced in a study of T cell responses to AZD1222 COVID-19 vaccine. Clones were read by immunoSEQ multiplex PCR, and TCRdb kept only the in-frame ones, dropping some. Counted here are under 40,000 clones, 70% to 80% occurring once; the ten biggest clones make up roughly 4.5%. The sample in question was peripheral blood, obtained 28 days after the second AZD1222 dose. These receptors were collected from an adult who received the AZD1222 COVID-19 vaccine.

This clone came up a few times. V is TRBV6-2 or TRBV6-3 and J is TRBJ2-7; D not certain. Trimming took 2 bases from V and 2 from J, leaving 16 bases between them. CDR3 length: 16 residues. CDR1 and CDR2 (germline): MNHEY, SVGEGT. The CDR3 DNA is TGTGCCAGCAGTTACGCCAGTGGGAAGTCAACCTACGAGCAGTACGTC. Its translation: CASSYASGKSTYEQYV.

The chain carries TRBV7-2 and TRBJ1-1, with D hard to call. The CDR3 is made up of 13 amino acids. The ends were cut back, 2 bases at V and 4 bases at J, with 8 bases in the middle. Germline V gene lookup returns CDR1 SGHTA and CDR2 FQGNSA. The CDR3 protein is CASSLSLSTEAFF. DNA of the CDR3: TGTGCCAGCAGCTTAAGTCTCAGCACTGAAGCTTTCTTT.

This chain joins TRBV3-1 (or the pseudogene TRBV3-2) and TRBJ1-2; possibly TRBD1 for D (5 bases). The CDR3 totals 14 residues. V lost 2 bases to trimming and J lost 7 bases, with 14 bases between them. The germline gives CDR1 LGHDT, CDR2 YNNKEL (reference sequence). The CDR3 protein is CASSQSAGQRGYTF. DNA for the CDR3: TGTGCCAGCAGCCAAAGTGCGGGGCAACGTGGCTACACCTTC.

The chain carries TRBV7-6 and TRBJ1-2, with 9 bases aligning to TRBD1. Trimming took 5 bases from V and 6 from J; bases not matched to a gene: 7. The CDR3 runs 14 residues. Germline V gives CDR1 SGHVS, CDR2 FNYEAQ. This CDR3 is CASSQPGTGNGYTF. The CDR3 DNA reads TGTGCCAGCAGCCAACCCGGGACAGGGAATGGCTACACCTTC.

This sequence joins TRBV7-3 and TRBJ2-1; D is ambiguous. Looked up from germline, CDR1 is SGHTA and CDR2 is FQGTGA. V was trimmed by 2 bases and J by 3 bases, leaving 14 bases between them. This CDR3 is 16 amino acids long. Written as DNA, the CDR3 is TGTGCCAGCAGCTTAGGCGTCGCGACCGACTACAATGAGCAGTTCTTC. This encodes CASSLGVATDYNEQFF.

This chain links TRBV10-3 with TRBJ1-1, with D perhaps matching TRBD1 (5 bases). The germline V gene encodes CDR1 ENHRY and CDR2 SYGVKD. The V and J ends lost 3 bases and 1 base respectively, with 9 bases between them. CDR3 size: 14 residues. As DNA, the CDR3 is TGTGCCATCAGTGATGCAGGGAGGAACACTGAAGCTTTCTTT. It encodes CAISDAGRNTEAFF.

This chain's CDR3 is CASSKGDTTLQYF. As DNA, the CDR3 is TGTGCCAGCAGTAAGGGGGACACCACGTTGCAGTACTTC. The chain links TRBV12-3 or TRBV12-4 to TRBJ2-7; D is perhaps TRBD1 (6 bases). CDR3 size: 13 residues. V shed 5 bases and J shed 9 bases, with 17 bases lying between them.

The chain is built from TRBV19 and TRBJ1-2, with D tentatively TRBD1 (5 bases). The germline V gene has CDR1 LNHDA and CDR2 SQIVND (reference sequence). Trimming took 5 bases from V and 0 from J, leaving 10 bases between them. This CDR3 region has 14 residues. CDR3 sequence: CASSFVTANYGYTF. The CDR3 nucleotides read TGTGCCAGTAGTTTCGTGACAGCTAACTATGGCTACACCTTC. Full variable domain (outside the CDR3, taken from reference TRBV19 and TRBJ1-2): DGGITQSPKYLFRKEGQNVTLSCEQNLNHDAMYWYRQDPGQGLRLIYYSQIVNDFQKGDIAEGYSVSREKKESFPLTVTSAQKNPTAFYLCASSFVTANYGYTFGSGTRLTVV.

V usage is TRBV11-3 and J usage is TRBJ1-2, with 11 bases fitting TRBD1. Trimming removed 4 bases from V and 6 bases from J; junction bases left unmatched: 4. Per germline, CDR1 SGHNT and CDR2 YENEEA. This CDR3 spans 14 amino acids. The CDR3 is CASSSRTGGHGYTF. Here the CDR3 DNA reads TGTGCCAGCAGCTCACGGACAGGGGGCCATGGCTACACCTTC. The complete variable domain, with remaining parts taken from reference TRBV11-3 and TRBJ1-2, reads EAGVVQSPRYKIIEKKQPVAFWCNPISGHNTLYWYLQNLGQGPELLIRYENEEAVDDSQLPKDRFSAERLKGVDSTLKIQPAELGDSAVYLCASSSRTGGHGYTFGSGTRLTVV.

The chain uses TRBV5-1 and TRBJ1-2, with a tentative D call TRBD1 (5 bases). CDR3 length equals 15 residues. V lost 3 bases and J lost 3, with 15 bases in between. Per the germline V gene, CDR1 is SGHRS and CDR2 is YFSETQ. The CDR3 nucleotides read TGCGCCAGCAGCTCAACGGGGGGTTATGACTATGGCTACACCTTC. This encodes CASSSTGGYDYGYTF.

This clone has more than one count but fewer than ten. CDR3 in amino acids: CSVQGLAGRGNTEAFF. The DNA of the CDR3 is TGCAGCGTTCAAGGATTGGCAGGCCGAGGGAACACTGAAGCTTTCTTT. V is TRBV29-1 and J is TRBJ1-1; D gene unclear. CDR1 SQVTM and CDR2 ANQGSEA come from the germline V gene. The CDR3 spans 16 residues. Trimming removed 5 bases from V and 1 base from J, with 20 bases in between.

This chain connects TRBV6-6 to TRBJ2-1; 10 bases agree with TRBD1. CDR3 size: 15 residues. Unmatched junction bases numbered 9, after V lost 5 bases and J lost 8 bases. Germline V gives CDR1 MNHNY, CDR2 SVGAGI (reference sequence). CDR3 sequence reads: CASSLGQGDWDEQFF. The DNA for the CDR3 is TGTGCCAGCAGTCTCGGACAGGGGGATTGGGATGAGCAGTTCTTC.

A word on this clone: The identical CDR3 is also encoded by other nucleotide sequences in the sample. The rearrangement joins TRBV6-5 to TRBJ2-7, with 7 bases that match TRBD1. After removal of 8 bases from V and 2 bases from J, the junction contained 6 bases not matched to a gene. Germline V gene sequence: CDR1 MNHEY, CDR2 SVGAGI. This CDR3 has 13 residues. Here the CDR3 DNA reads TGTGCCAGCTCCCGAACAGGGGCCTACGAGCAGTACTTC. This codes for CASSRTGAYEQYF.

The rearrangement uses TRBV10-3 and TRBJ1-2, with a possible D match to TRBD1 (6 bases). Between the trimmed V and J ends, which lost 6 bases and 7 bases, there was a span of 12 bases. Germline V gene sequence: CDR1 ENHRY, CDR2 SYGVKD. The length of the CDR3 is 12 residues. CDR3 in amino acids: CAIRGGGAGYTF. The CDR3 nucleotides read TGTGCCATCAGAGGCGGGGGGGCTGGCTACACCTTC.

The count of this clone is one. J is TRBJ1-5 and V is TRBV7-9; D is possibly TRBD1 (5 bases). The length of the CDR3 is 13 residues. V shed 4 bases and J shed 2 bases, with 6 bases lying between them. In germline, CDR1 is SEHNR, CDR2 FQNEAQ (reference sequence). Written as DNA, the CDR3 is TGTGCCAGCAGCTGGGACGGCAATCAGCCCCAGCATTTT. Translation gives CASSWDGNQPQHF.

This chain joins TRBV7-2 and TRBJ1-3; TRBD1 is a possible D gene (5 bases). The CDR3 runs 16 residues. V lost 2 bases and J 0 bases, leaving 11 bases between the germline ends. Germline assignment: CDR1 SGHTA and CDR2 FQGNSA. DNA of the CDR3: TGTGCCAGCAGCTTAATGGGGCCCGGCTCTGGAAACACCATATATTTT. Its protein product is CASSLMGPGSGNTIYF.

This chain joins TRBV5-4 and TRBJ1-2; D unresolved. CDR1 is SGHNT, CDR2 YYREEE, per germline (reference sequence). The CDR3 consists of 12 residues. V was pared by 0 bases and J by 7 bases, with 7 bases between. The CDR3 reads CASSLGQSGYTF. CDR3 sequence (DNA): TGTGCCAGCAGCTTGGGGCAGTCTGGCTACACCTTC.

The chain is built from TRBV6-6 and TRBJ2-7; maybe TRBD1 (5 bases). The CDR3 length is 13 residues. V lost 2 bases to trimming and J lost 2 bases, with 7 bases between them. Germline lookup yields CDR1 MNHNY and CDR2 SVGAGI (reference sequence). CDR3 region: CASSYDRPYEQYF. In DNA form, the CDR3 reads TGTGCCAGCAGTTACGACAGACCCTACGAGCAGTACTTC.

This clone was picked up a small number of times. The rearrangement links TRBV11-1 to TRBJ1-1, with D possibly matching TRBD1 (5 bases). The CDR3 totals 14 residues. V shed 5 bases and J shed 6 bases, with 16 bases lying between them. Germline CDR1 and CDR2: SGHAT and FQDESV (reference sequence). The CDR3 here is CASSQKGFVPEAFF. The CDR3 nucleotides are TGTGCCAGCAGCCAAAAGGGGTTTGTACCTGAAGCTTTCTTT.

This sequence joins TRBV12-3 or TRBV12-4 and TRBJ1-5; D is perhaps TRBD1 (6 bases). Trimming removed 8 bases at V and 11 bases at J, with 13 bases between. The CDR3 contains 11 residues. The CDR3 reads CASGGQRAQHF. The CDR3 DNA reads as TGTGCCAGCGGGGGCCAACGAGCCCAGCATTTT.

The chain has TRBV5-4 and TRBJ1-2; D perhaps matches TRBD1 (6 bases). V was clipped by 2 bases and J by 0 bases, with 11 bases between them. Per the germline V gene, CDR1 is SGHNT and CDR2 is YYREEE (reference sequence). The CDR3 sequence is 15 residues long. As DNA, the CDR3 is TGTGCCAGCAGCTTCAGGGGAGCTTCTAACTATGGCTACACCTTC. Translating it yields CASSFRGASNYGYTF.

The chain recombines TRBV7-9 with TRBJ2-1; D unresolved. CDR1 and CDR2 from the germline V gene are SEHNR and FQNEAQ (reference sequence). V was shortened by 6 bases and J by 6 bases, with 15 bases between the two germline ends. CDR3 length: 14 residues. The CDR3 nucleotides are TGTGCCAGCAGAGATTGGCGCGACACCAATGAGCAGTTCTTC. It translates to CASRDWRDTNEQFF.

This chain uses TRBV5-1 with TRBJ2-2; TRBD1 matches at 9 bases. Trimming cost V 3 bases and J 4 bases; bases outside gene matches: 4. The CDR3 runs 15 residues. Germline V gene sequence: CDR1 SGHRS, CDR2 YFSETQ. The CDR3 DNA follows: TGCGCCAGCAGCTCACAGGGGGCCCTCACCGGGGAGCTGTTTTTT. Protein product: CASSSQGALTGELFF.